This T cell receptor (beta chain) was observed in a study of blood T cell repertoires in COVID-19. Study-level information: Specimens from acute and convalescent COVID-19 originated in the United States, Italy and Spain. The cDNA or gDNA used as material had been derived from T cells, B-cell-depleted T cells, or PBMCs.

V shed 0 bases and J shed 4 bases, with 9 bases lying between them. CDR1 and CDR2 (germline): SGHAT, FQNNGV. There are 14 residues in the CDR3. As originally analysed: The assay estimated nucleated cells by amplifying reference gene primers. The assay was immunoSEQ multiplex PCR, and TCRdb's table has in-frame clones only and misses some. V and J calls and clone size come straight from that table; D and trimming were deduced from the DNA. The sample has around 100,000 clones, roughly 80% seen once. Sequencing was done on a sample of peripheral blood. J is TRBJ1-2 and V is TRBV11-2, with D unclear. This clonotype was sampled from a man in his sixties with acute or convalescent COVID-19. The CDR3 DNA sequence: TGTGCCAGCAGCTTAGATCGGGTCCGCTATGGCTACACCTTC. This translates into CASSLDRVRYGYTF.